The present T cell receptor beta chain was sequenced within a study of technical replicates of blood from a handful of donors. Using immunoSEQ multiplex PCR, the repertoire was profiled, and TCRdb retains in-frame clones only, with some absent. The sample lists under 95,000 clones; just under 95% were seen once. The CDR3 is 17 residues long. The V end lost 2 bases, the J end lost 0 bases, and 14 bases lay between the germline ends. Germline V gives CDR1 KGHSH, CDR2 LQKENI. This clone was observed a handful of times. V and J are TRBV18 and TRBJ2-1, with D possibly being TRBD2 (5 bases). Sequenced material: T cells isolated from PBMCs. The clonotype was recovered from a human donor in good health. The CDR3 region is CASSPRPGVSSYNEQFF. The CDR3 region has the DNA TGTGCCAGCTCACCAAGGCCCGGGGTTAGCTCCTACAATGAGCAGTTCTTC. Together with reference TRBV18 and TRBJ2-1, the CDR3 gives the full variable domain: NAGVMQNPRHLVRRRGQEARLRCSPMKGHSHVYWYRQLPEEGLKFMVYLQKENIIDESGMPKERFSAEFPKEGPSILRIQQVVRGDSAAYFCASSPRPGVSSYNEQFFGPGTRLTVL.